A selection of T cell receptor beta chains follows, all from one sample in a study of T cell changes during pregnancy in multiple sclerosis. The table came from immunoSEQ multiplex PCR; TCRdb's copy has only in-frame clones and leaves some out. The table includes some 80,000 clones, 92% detected once. This material consisted of peripheral blood, taken before pregnancy. The receptors here all came from a female donor with multiple sclerosis, enrolled in a pregnancy study. The CDR3 runs from the conserved cysteine through the conserved F or W. D genes are given only for firm matches.

d_call j_call v_call cdr3_aa
NA TRBJ1-5 TRBV13 CASSLRQGVMSNQPQHF
NA TRBJ2-1 TRBV29-1 CSVEVGLASRGSYNEQFF
TRBD2 TRBJ2-3 TRBV13 CASSMTSGGAMNTQYF
NA TRBJ1-2 TRBV4-2 CASSQGPLEGIGYGYTF
NA TRBJ2-7 TRBV5-1 CASSRWARDDEQYF
NA TRBJ2-2 TRBV5-4 CASSSGGSSNTGELFF
NA TRBJ1-6 TRBV9 CASATEGSNNSPLHF
NA TRBJ1-6 TRBV18 CASSPLDSNNSPLHF
NA TRBJ2-3 TRBV7-7 CASSLRMTSTDTQYF
NA TRBJ2-5 TRBV5-5 CASSWEQGFGGETQYF
TRBD1 TRBJ2-5 TRBV7-2 CASSQKAHTGQREETQYF
TRBD1 TRBJ1-2 TRBV27 CASRQGQGAIGYTF